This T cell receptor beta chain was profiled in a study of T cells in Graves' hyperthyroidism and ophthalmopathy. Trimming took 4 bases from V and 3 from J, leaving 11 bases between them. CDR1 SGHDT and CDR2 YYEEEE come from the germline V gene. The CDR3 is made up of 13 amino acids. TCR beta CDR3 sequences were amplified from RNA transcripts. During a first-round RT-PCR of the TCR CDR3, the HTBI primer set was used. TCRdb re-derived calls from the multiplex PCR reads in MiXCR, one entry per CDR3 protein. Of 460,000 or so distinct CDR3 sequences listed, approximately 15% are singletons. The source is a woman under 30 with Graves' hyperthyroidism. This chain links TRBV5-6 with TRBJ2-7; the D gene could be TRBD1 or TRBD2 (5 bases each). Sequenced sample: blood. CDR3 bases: TGTGCCAGCAGCCCGGGACCACTCTACGAGCAGTACTTC. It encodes CASSPGPLYEQYF.